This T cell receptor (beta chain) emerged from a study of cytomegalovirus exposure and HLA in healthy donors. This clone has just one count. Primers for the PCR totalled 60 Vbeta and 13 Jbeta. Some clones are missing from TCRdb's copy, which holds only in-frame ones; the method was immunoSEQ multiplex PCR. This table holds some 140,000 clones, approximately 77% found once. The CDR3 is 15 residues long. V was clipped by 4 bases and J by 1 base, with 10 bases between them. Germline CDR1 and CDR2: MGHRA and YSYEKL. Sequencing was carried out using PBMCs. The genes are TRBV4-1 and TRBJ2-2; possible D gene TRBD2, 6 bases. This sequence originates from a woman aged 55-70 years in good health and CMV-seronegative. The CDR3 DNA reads TGCGCCAGCAGCCTCCGGGACTGGAACACCGGGGAGCTGTTTTTT. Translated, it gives CASSLRDWNTGELFF.